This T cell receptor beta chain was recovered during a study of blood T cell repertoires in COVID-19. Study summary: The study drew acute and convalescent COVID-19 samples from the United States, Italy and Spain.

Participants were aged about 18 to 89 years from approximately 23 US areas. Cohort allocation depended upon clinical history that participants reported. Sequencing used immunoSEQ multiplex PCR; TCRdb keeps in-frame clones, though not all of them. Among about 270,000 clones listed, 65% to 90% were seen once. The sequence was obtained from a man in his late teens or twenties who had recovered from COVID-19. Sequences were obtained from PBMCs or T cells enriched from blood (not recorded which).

The CDR3 loop is CASSEYGGNYGYTF. The CDR3 nucleotides are TGTGCCAGCAGTGAATACGGGGGAAACTATGGCTACACCTTC. The chain carries TRBV6-1 and TRBJ1-2; the D gene is possibly TRBD1 (5 bases). The CDR3 runs 14 residues. Trimming shortened V by 2 bases and J by 2 bases, and 9 bases separated the two germline ends. Germline V lookup: CDR1 MNHNS, CDR2 SASEGT.